One sample yielded the 32 T cell receptor beta chains listed below, sequenced in a study of blood T cells in healthy people across ages. The use of a sample-barcoded 5' primer and a J-beta primer mix characterized a second PCR of 7 to 11 cycles. MiXCR, applied by TCRdb to the 5' RACE reads, yields one record per CDR3 protein. This table has roughly 2 million distinct CDR3 sequences, around half appearing once. The source material was blood. The receptors originated from a woman aged 40 to 50 in good health.

The rearrangement joins TRBV11-2 to TRBJ2-5, with D tentatively TRBD1 or TRBD2 (6 bases each). The CDR3 length is 14 residues. The germline V gene has CDR1 SGHAT and CDR2 FQNNGV. V gave up 7 bases and J gave up 7 bases, with 19 bases separating them. CDR3 sequence reads: CASTPGAYVGTQYF. The CDR3 DNA sequence: TGTGCCAGCACCCCGGGGGCTTACGTGGGGACCCAGTACTTC.

The gene calls are TRBV4-3 and TRBJ2-7; 8 bases are shared with TRBD1. The CDR3 contains 14 residues. CDR1 is LGHNA and CDR2 is YSLEER in the germline V gene. V lost 4 bases, J lost 5 bases, and 7 bases stayed unmatched. The CDR3 sequence is CASSPGQGSDEQYF. DNA of the CDR3: TGCGCCAGCAGCCCAGGACAGGGATCGGACGAGCAGTACTTC.

The chain couples TRBV6-5 to TRBJ1-1, with D possibly being TRBD1 (6 bases). Trimming cost V 4 bases and J 2 bases, with 14 bases left between them. Germline V gene lookup returns CDR1 MNHEY and CDR2 SVGAGI. The CDR3 consists of 15 residues. In nucleotides, the CDR3 is TGTGCCAGCAGTTTTCGTGGACAGAGAAACACTGAAGCTTTCTTT. This codes for CASSFRGQRNTEAFF.

This clonotype appeared a few times. V gene TRBV6-5 combines with J gene TRBJ2-5; D is possibly TRBD1 or TRBD2 (5 bases each). This CDR3 has 14 residues. Trimming left V 6 bases short and J 5 bases short, with 16 bases between. Germline assignment: CDR1 MNHEY and CDR2 SVGAGI. The CDR3 is CASRFRGAEETQYF. The CDR3 nucleotides read TGTGCCAGCAGGTTTCGGGGCGCCGAGGAGACCCAGTACTTC.

The genes are TRBV7-2 and TRBJ2-5; D is possibly TRBD1 (6 bases). The germline gives CDR1 SGHTA, CDR2 FQGNSA. There are 14 residues in the CDR3. V lost 6 bases, J lost 11 bases, and 22 bases lay in between. CDR3 in DNA: TGTGCCAGCAGACTGACAGGAACCCAAGCCAAGCAGTACTTC. Protein product: CASRLTGTQAKQYF.

The chain employs TRBV5-1 and TRBJ1-1; TRBD1 might be the D (6 bases). The length of the CDR3 is 13 residues. V was shortened by 4 bases and J by 3 bases, with 10 bases between the two germline ends. Germline-derived CDR1 and CDR2 are SGHRS and YFSETQ. CDR3 sequence: CASSAGQHTEAFF. CDR3 DNA: TGCGCCAGCAGCGCGGGACAACACACTGAAGCTTTCTTT.

This chain connects TRBV6-5 to TRBJ1-3; D uncertain. Looked up from germline, CDR1 is MNHEY and CDR2 is SVGAGI. The CDR3 has 18 residues. V shed 0 bases and J shed 0 bases, with 15 bases lying between them. The CDR3 is CASSYSEVSGFSGNTIYF. The CDR3, as DNA: TGTGCCAGCAGTTACTCCGAGGTCTCAGGCTTCTCTGGAAACACCATATATTTT.

This clonotype was counted only a few times. V usage is TRBV29-1 and J usage is TRBJ2-5; D unclear. There are 13 residues in the CDR3. Germline V gene sequence: CDR1 SQVTM, CDR2 ANQGSEA. The V and J ends lost 2 bases and 5 bases respectively, with 12 bases between them. The CDR3 nucleotides read TGCAGCGTTGAACCGACATATCGGGAGACCCAGTACTTC. This gives the protein CSVEPTYRETQYF.

The chain couples TRBV12-3 or TRBV12-4 to TRBJ1-5; weak D call: TRBD1 (5 bases). The V and J ends lost 3 bases and 2 bases respectively, with 14 bases between them. The length of the CDR3 is 16 residues. The CDR3 loop reads CASSFGLGVGNQPQHF. CDR3 coding DNA: TGTGCCAGCAGTTTCGGGCTAGGGGTCGGCAATCAGCCCCAGCATTTT.

This sequence joins TRBV7-9 and TRBJ2-5, with D perhaps TRBD1 (5 bases). The assigned J gene may be wrong: the sequence end matches TRBJ2-7 better. This CDR3 has 15 amino acids. Germline V gene sequence: CDR1 SEHNR, CDR2 FQNEAQ (reference sequence). CDR3 DNA: TGTGCCAGCAGCTTACGACAGACGGAAGCCTACGAGCAGTACTTC. As protein: CASSLRQTEAYEQYF.

This rearrangement joins TRBV19 to TRBJ1-2, with D uncertain. The CDR3 is 14 amino acids. V lost 1 base, J lost 3 bases, and 9 bases lay in between. The germline V gene encodes CDR1 LNHDA and CDR2 SQIVND (reference sequence). The CDR3 reads CASSIGRGYYGYTF. The CDR3, as DNA: TGTGCCAGTAGTATAGGTAGAGGATACTATGGCTACACCTTC.

The rearrangement links TRBV29-1 to TRBJ2-3; 8 bases line up with TRBD1. Unmatched junction bases numbered 3, after V lost 4 bases and J lost 0 bases. Germline CDR1 is SQVTM and CDR2 is ANQGSEA. The length of the CDR3 is 14 residues. CDR3 coding DNA: TGCAGCGTTGCAGGGGGCATGAGCACAGATACGCAGTATTTT. Amino acids: CSVAGGMSTDTQYF.

This clonotype was seen a single time. The chain links TRBV20-1 to TRBJ2-5; TRBD2 matches 12 bases. After removal of 0 bases from V and 5 bases from J, the junction contained 7 bases not matched to a gene. Germline CDR1 DFQATT, CDR2 SNEGSKA (reference sequence). The CDR3 is 16 residues long. The CDR3, as DNA: TGCAGTGCTAGAGACGGACTAGCGGGGCGCCAGGAGACCCAGTACTTC. This gives the protein CSARDGLAGRQETQYF.

This rearrangement joins TRBV2 to TRBJ1-1; a weak D match, TRBD1 (5 bases). Germline-derived CDR1 and CDR2 are SNHLY and FYNNEI. This CDR3 region has 14 residues. Trimming pared 2 bases from V and 5 bases from J, leaving 12 bases between. CDR3 sequence (DNA): TGTGCCAGCAGTGAAAACCAGGGTAATACTGAAGCTTTCTTT. Translated, it gives CASSENQGNTEAFF.

This clonotype has only a few counts. This chain links TRBV27 with TRBJ2-1; TRBD2 aligns across 12 bases. The germline CDR1 and CDR2 sequences are MNHEY and SMNVEV (reference sequence). The CDR3 is 14 residues long. J gave up 13 bases and V 5 bases, and 9 bases lay outside the gene matches. Written as DNA, the CDR3 is TGTGCCAGCAGTCTCCTCCTAGCGGGGGGGACACAGTTCTTC. It encodes CASSLLLAGGTQFF.

V is TRBV10-3 and J is TRBJ2-3; a weak D match, TRBD1 (5 bases). The germline V gene encodes CDR1 ENHRY and CDR2 SYGVKD. Trimming shortened V by 2 bases and J by 4 bases, and 19 bases separated the two germline ends. The CDR3 is 17 residues long. The CDR3 DNA sequence: TGTGCCATCAGTGAGGGTGTTCGTGGGGCATTATCAGATACGCAGTATTTT. It codes for CAISEGVRGALSDTQYF.

This clonotype was recorded a few times. The chain is built from TRBV6-5 and TRBJ1-6, with 7 bases lining up with TRBD1. The CDR3 totals 14 residues. J lost 3 bases, V lost 7 bases, and 3 bases had no gene match. CDR1 is MNHEY and CDR2 is SVGAGI in the germline V gene. The chain's CDR3 is CASTAGGYNSPLHF. As DNA, the CDR3 is TGTGCCAGCACCGCAGGGGGCTATAATTCACCCCTCCACTTT.

The chain is built from TRBV11-3 and TRBJ2-4; the match to TRBD1 covers 8 bases. Trimming at V came to 5 bases and at J to 0 bases, leaving 15 bases not matched to a gene. The CDR3 is 19 amino acids. Germline CDR1 reads SGHNT; CDR2 reads YENEEA. As DNA, the CDR3 is TGTGCCAGCAGCCCAGGACAGGGTGTAAAGGGGGGAGCCAAAAACATTCAGTACTTC. It yields the protein CASSPGQGVKGGAKNIQYF.

This chain joins TRBV19 and TRBJ2-5, with D unresolved. Germline V gene lookup returns CDR1 LNHDA and CDR2 SQIVND (reference sequence). Trimming removed 8 bases at V and 0 bases at J, with 10 bases between. This CDR3 has 13 residues. The CDR3 DNA reads TGTGCCAGTCGGTCAAGGTACCAAGAGACCCAGTACTTC. It translates to CASRSRYQETQYF.

This clonotype has only a few counts. This chain uses TRBV29-1 with TRBJ2-3, with a weak D call TRBD1 (5 bases). Germline V gives CDR1 SQVTM, CDR2 ANQGSEA. The CDR3 covers 12 residues. V was trimmed by 4 bases and J by 3 bases, leaving 8 bases between them. As DNA, the CDR3 is TGCAGCGTTGGAAAGGGGACAGATACGCAGTATTTT. Translated, it gives CSVGKGTDTQYF.

This clonotype has just a few counts. This chain uses TRBV7-2 with TRBJ2-1; 11 bases are a match to TRBD1. The CDR3 has 16 residues. Trimming removed 5 bases from V and 4 bases from J; junction bases left unmatched: 7. Looked up from germline, CDR1 is SGHTA and CDR2 is FQGNSA. The CDR3, as DNA: TGTGCCAGCAGCCTGATGGGACAGGGGGTTTACAATGAGCAGTTCTTC. This codes for CASSLMGQGVYNEQFF.

The rearrangement joins TRBV5-4 to TRBJ2-3, with 9 bases that match TRBD2. This CDR3 spans 16 amino acids. V was clipped by 4 bases and J by 1 base; unmatched bases: 7. Germline loops: CDR1 SGHNT, CDR2 YYREEE (reference sequence). The CDR3 sequence: CASSTRGGAGTDTQYF. The CDR3 nucleotides are TGTGCCAGCAGCACCCGCGGGGGGGCGGGCACAGATACGCAGTATTTT.

This clonotype was seen more than once but under ten times. The chain uses TRBV9 and TRBJ1-2; D is perhaps TRBD1 (5 bases). Germline lookup yields CDR1 SGDLS and CDR2 YYNGEE. The germline V and J ends were trimmed by 0 bases and 7 bases, with 10 bases remaining between them. This CDR3 is built from 13 residues. The CDR3 DNA is TGTGCCAGCAGCGTAGTTGGTGGGACTGGCTACACCTTC. Encoded protein: CASSVVGGTGYTF.

A remark on this clonotype: Given a much more abundant clone one base away, this may be a read error. The chain carries TRBV7-2 and TRBJ2-3; the match to TRBD2 covers 7 bases. With V trimmed by 7 bases and J by 1 base, 8 bases remained unmatched. The germline CDR1 and CDR2 sequences are SGHTA and FQGNSA. The CDR3 has 15 amino acids. CDR3 region: CASTAGGDCTDTQYF. DNA for the CDR3: TGTGCCAGCACCGCTGGGGGGGACTGCACAGATACGCAGTATTTT.

The table lists this clonotype with a few counts. This chain's CDR3 is CSAQTKGQSSYNEQFF. Written as DNA, the CDR3 is TGCAGTGCCCAGACTAAGGGACAGAGCTCCTACAATGAGCAGTTCTTC. The chain combines TRBV20-1 with TRBJ2-1, with 7 bases matching TRBD1. This CDR3 spans 16 amino acids. The J segment lost 0 bases and the V segment lost 6 bases, leaving 11 bases of the junction unmatched. Germline V CDR1 and CDR2: DFQATT, SNEGSKA (reference sequence).

The sample holds a few counts of this clonotype. V gene TRBV15 combines with J gene TRBJ2-7, with D perhaps matching TRBD1 (6 bases). V was cut by 3 bases and J by 2 bases, with 11 bases left in between. Germline values: CDR1 LNHNV, CDR2 YYDKDF (reference sequence). There are 14 residues in the CDR3. Written as DNA, the CDR3 is TGTGCCACCAGCAGTCTCGGACAGACCTACGAGCAGTACTTC. This sequence encodes CATSSLGQTYEQYF.

V and J are TRBV25-1 and TRBJ2-7; tentatively, D is TRBD1 (6 bases). In germline, CDR1 is MGHDK, CDR2 SYGVNS. The CDR3 spans 17 residues. V lost 2 bases and J lost 3, with 20 bases in between. The CDR3 loop reads CASSEARGPGLSYEQYF. For the CDR3, the DNA is TGTGCCAGCAGTGAAGCCAGGGGACCTGGACTTAGCTACGAGCAGTACTTC.

V is TRBV10-3 and J is TRBJ1-2; D gene unclear. The V end lost 2 bases, the J end lost 5 bases, and 9 bases lay between the germline ends. Germline CDR1 and CDR2: ENHRY and SYGVKD. The CDR3 spans 13 residues. Here the CDR3 reads CAISEVYSYGYTF. CDR3 DNA sequence: TGTGCCATCAGTGAGGTGTACTCATATGGCTACACCTTC.

This clonotype was picked up a small number of times. The chain carries TRBV14 and TRBJ2-1, with TRBD1 matching 7 bases. The junction had 5 bases not matched to a gene; V was cut back by 1 base and J by 2 bases. The CDR3 extends over 16 amino acids. Germline CDR1 is SGHDN and CDR2 is FVKESK. Here the CDR3 reads CASSQGDRDPYNEQFF. The DNA for the CDR3 is TGTGCCAGCAGCCAAGGCGACAGGGACCCCTACAATGAGCAGTTCTTC.

The chain joins TRBV20-1 to TRBJ2-1; D could derive from TRBD1 or TRBD2 (5 bases each). V was trimmed by 0 bases and J by 2 bases, leaving 17 bases between them. The CDR3 sequence is 17 residues long. The V gene's germline CDR1 is DFQATT and CDR2 SNEGSKA (reference sequence). In nucleotides, the CDR3 is TGCAGTGCTAGAGATGTGTGGGGGAAGGGAACCTACAATGAGCAGTTCTTC. It translates to CSARDVWGKGTYNEQFF.

The DNA of the CDR3 is TGTGCCAGCAGCGAATCCCCGCGGGTAGGTTCCTACAATGAGCAGTTCTTC. Translated, it gives CASSESPRVGSYNEQFF. The chain carries TRBV7-9 and TRBJ2-1; TRBD2 might be the D (5 bases). Germline CDR1 reads SEHNR; CDR2 reads FQNEAQ (reference sequence). The germline V and J ends were trimmed by 5 bases and 1 base, with 18 bases remaining between them. The CDR3 extends over 17 amino acids.

This clonotype was observed at least ten times. The V and J genes are TRBV12-3 or TRBV12-4 and TRBJ2-5; D not certain. The CDR3 covers 14 residues. V was trimmed by 7 bases and J by 1 base, leaving 13 bases between them. The CDR3 DNA follows: TGTGCCAGCAACTTAGGGATCGTCCAAGAGACCCAGTACTTC. Amino acids: CASNLGIVQETQYF.